This T cell receptor beta chain was observed in a study of blood T cell repertoires in COVID-19. About the study: The analysed material was cDNA or gDNA that came from T cells, B-cell-depleted T cells, or PBMCs.

Trimming stripped 4 bases from V and 7 bases from J, with 7 bases between. The CDR3 is made up of 12 amino acids. Methods used by the authors: Counts of nucleated cells, estimated from reference gene primer amplification, were obtained. The repertoire was sequenced with immunoSEQ multiplex PCR; TCRdb's copy has only in-frame clones and lacks some. Clone size and the V and J calls come from that table; the DNA yielded D and trimming. The data contain 200,000 to 300,000 clones, 84% of them singletons. This TCR came from a human donor in a cohort sampled during active COVID-19. The chain employs TRBV12-3 or TRBV12-4 and TRBJ1-4; no firm D call. Sequencing input: peripheral blood. CDR3 DNA: TGTGCCAGCAGTTCTACTCTTGAAAAACTGTTTTTT. As protein: CASSSTLEKLFF.